The 13 T cell receptor beta chains below all came from one sample that was sequenced in a study of blood T cell repertoires in COVID-19. Measured with immunoSEQ multiplex PCR; TCRdb has only the in-frame clones, and not every one. Here the sample spans some 270,000 clones, roughly 90% being singletons. Sequencing was performed on PBMCs or T cells enriched from blood (not recorded which). These receptors were collected from a woman between 40 and 55 years old who had recovered from COVID-19.

This chain links TRBV9 with TRBJ2-2; 8 nucleotides match TRBD1. The germline gives CDR1 SGDLS, CDR2 YYNGEE. Trimming cost V 4 bases and J 1 base; bases outside gene matches: 15. This CDR3 has 19 residues. Here the CDR3 reads CASSPRTGLRELNTGELFF. The CDR3 nucleotides are TGTGCCAGCAGCCCGCGGACAGGGTTGAGGGAATTGAACACCGGGGAGCTGTTTTTT.

This chain joins TRBV27 and TRBJ2-4; D might be TRBD1 (6 bases). The CDR3 extends over 14 amino acids. Trimming took off 2 bases at V and 5 bases at J, with 10 bases between the two ends. The germline CDR1 and CDR2 sequences are MNHEY and SMNVEV (reference sequence). The CDR3 here is CASSLQGPENIQYF. The DNA of the CDR3 is TGTGCCAGCAGTTTACAGGGGCCTGAAAACATTCAGTACTTC.

V gene TRBV6-2 or TRBV6-3 combines with J gene TRBJ2-1; the D gene is possibly TRBD2 (6 bases). The CDR3 has 15 amino acids. Germline assignment: CDR1 MNHEY and CDR2 SVGEGT. Trimming took off 5 bases at V and 6 bases at J, with 17 bases between the two ends. The chain's CDR3 is CASSVIGGPLNEQFF. CDR3 nucleotide sequence: TGTGCCAGCAGTGTAATAGGAGGGCCTCTCAATGAGCAGTTCTTC.

CDR3: CASTRDRRTYEQYF. The DNA for the CDR3 is TGTGCCAGCACCCGGGACAGGCGGACCTACGAGCAGTACTTC. This chain connects TRBV2 to TRBJ2-7; 8 bases align to TRBD1. The CDR3 contains 14 residues. Germline V gene lookup returns CDR1 SNHLY and CDR2 FYNNEI. V was clipped by 7 bases and J by 2 bases; unmatched bases: 7.

V is TRBV19 and J is TRBJ1-2; D is undetermined. CDR3 length equals 13 residues. CDR1 is LNHDA and CDR2 is SQIVND in the germline V gene (reference sequence). V shed 9 bases and J shed 0 bases, with 11 bases lying between them. The CDR3 loop reads CASSRDSNYGYTF. DNA of the CDR3: TGTGCCAGCTCGAGGGATTCTAACTATGGCTACACCTTC.

The chain uses TRBV10-3 and TRBJ2-7; 9 bases agree with TRBD1. CDR1 is ENHRY and CDR2 is SYGVKD in the germline V gene. Trimming cost V 3 bases and J 5 bases; bases outside gene matches: 23. The CDR3 is 20 residues long. The CDR3 is CAISESVRRTGDYYGNEQYF. DNA of the CDR3: TGTGCCATCAGTGAATCGGTAAGGAGGACAGGGGACTATTATGGCAACGAGCAGTACTTC.

The gene calls are TRBV7-2 and TRBJ1-6, with D tentatively TRBD1 (5 bases). The CDR3 runs to 17 residues. Deletions cut 5 bases from V and 0 bases from J, with 14 bases between. Germline V gene sequence: CDR1 SGHTA, CDR2 FQGNSA. This CDR3 reads CASSPRQTSSYNSPLHF. Here the CDR3 DNA reads TGTGCCAGCAGCCCCCGACAGACGAGCTCCTATAATTCACCCCTCCACTTT. The full variable domain, its missing parts supplied by reference TRBV7-2 and TRBJ1-6, is GAGVSQSPSNKVTEKGKDVELRCDPISGHTALYWYRQSLGQGLEFLIYFQGNSAPDKSGLPSDRFSAERTGGSVSTLTIQRTQQEDSAVYLCASSPRQTSSYNSPLHFGNGTRLTVT.

The rearrangement links TRBV5-1 to TRBJ2-3; 7 nucleotides align to TRBD2. The CDR3 is made up of 17 amino acids. Looked up from germline, CDR1 is SGHRS and CDR2 is YFSETQ. V dropped 0 bases and J dropped 3; count of bases not matched to a gene: 10. This CDR3 reads CASSLALAGEGTDTQYF. DNA for the CDR3: TGCGCCAGCAGCTTGGCCCTGGCGGGGGAGGGTACAGATACGCAGTATTTT.

The V gene is TRBV12-5, the J gene TRBJ2-7, with a tentative D call TRBD2 (7 bases). The V gene lost 10 bases and the J gene lost 12 bases, with 22 bases spanning the gap. Germline lookup yields CDR1 LGHNT and CDR2 FRNRAP. The CDR3 has 12 amino acids. For the CDR3, the DNA is TGTGCTAAAAAGCGGGGCAGGGGAAAAGGGTACTTC. Translating it yields CAKKRGRGKGYF.

A remark on this clone: The sample holds other DNA sequences that translate to the same CDR3. The CDR3 spells CASSVDISGNTIYF. In nucleotides, the CDR3 is TGTGCCAGCAGCGTAGACATCTCTGGAAACACCATATATTTT. The chain employs TRBV9 and TRBJ1-3; D uncertain. The V gene's germline CDR1 is SGDLS and CDR2 YYNGEE. V lost 0 bases and J 0 bases, leaving 4 bases between the germline ends. This CDR3 has 14 residues.

This chain's CDR3 is CASIRTSGGSPLHF. As DNA, the CDR3 is TGTGCCAGCATCCGGACATCAGGGGGTTCACCCCTCCACTTT. The V gene is TRBV2, the J gene TRBJ1-6; TRBD1 agrees at 7 bases. This CDR3 is built from 14 residues. Germline V gene sequence: CDR1 SNHLY, CDR2 FYNNEI. V shed 7 bases, J shed 9 bases, and the junction held 9 bases outside the gene matches.

This rearrangement joins TRBV2 to TRBJ1-4, with 10 bases aligning to TRBD1. The CDR3 loop spans 14 amino acids. The V gene end was trimmed by 10 bases and the J gene end by 8 bases; junction bases not matched to a gene: 10. The germline CDR1 and CDR2 sequences are SNHLY and FYNNEI. The CDR3 nucleotides read TGTGCCACCAAACCCCGGGACAGGGGAGAAAAACTGTTTTTT. Its translation: CATKPRDRGEKLFF. The full variable domain, rest sourced from reference TRBV2 and TRBJ1-4, is EPEVTQTPSHQVTQMGQEVILRCVPISNHLYFYWYRQILGQKVEFLVSFYNNEISEKSEIFDDQFSVERPDGSNFTLKIRSTKLEDSAMYFCATKPRDRGEKLFFGSGTQLSVL.

The chain carries TRBV14 and TRBJ2-3; D gene uncertain. V lost 4 bases to trimming and J lost 6 bases, with 5 bases between them. Per the germline V gene, CDR1 is SGHDN and CDR2 is FVKESK. This CDR3 spans 11 amino acids. The CDR3 region is CASSLSDTQYF. In DNA, the CDR3 is TGTGCCAGCAGCCTATCCGATACGCAGTATTTT.